These T cell receptor beta chains were read from a single sample in a study of T cells in localized non-small cell lung cancer. Measured with immunoSEQ multiplex PCR; TCRdb has only the in-frame clones, and not every one. This sample yields approximately 83,000 clones, of which more than 70% are seen a single time; around a fifth belongs to the top ten. The material sequenced was peripheral blood, taken before any cancer treatment. The receptors originated from a woman aged 40-69 years with stage I squamous cell lung carcinoma. Each CDR3 is given with its conserved first and last residue. The D gene is left open where the match is weak. Only part of the rows carry a size: once, few, many, or a class if the clone is expanded.

CAISESGGHYTEAFF	TGTGCCATCAGTGAGTCAGGGGGACACTACACTGAAGCTTTCTTT	few	TRBV10-3	TRBJ1-1	.
CASSLSGTGLTDTQYF	TGTGCCAGCAGTTTATCCGGGACAGGGCTTACAGATACGCAGTATTTT	.	TRBV27	TRBJ2-3	TRBD1
CATSRNPGTVGYNEQFF	TGTGCCACCAGCAGAAACCCCGGGACCGTGGGATACAATGAGCAGTTCTTC	.	TRBV15	TRBJ2-1	.
CASSLAGKETQYF	TGTGCCAGCAGCTTAGCCGGGAAGGAGACCCAGTACTTC	.	TRBV7-6	TRBJ2-5	.
CASGQGAPQETQYF	TGTGCCAGCGGACAGGGGGCGCCCCAAGAGACCCAGTACTTC	.	TRBV5-4	TRBJ2-5	TRBD1
CASSRGSRQDQPQHF	TGTGCCAGCAGCCGGGGAAGCAGACAAGATCAGCCCCAGCATTTT	.	TRBV7-8	TRBJ1-5	.
CASSQGQGNDYGYTF	TGCGCCAGCAGCCAAGGTCAGGGAAACGACTATGGCTACACCTTC	.	TRBV4-1	TRBJ1-2	.
CASLRVRGYYGYTF	TGTGCCAGCCTCAGGGTCAGGGGTTACTATGGCTACACCTTC	.	TRBV5-6	TRBJ1-2	.
CASSMTKTGNTIYF	TGTGCCAGCAGCATGACAAAAACTGGAAACACCATATATTTT	once	TRBV5-4	TRBJ1-3	.
CASSTGQNTDTQYF	TGTGCCAGCAGTACCGGACAGAACACAGATACGCAGTATTTT	.	TRBV2	TRBJ2-3	.
CASGLEGLIYEQYF	TGTGCTAGTGGTTTGGAGGGGCTGATCTACGAGCAGTACTTC	.	TRBV12-5	TRBJ2-7	.
CASSGTGDGYTF	TGTGCCAGCAGTGGAACAGGGGATGGCTACACCTTC	once	TRBV2	TRBJ1-2	TRBD1
CASSRDISNQPQHF	TGTGCCAGCAGTCGGGACATAAGCAATCAGCCCCAGCATTTT	.	TRBV28	TRBJ1-5	.
CASRAQGARNTEAFF	TGTGCCAGCAGGGCCCAGGGGGCGCGGAACACTGAAGCTTTCTTT	.	TRBV2	TRBJ1-1	TRBD1
CASSLARPSYNEQFF	TGTGCCAGCAGTTTAGCTAGACCTTCCTACAATGAGCAGTTCTTC	.	TRBV27	TRBJ2-1	.
CASCRSGPNTEAFF	TGTGCCAGTTGTCGTTCGGGGCCTAACACTGAAGCTTTCTTT	.	TRBV19	TRBJ1-1	.
CASGPGQGRNEQYF	TGTGCCAGCGGACCGGGACAGGGGAGGAACGAGCAGTACTTC	.	TRBV27	TRBJ2-7	TRBD1
CASSVFGKETQYF	TGTGCCAGCAGCGTATTTGGGAAAGAGACCCAGTACTTC	.	TRBV9	TRBJ2-5	.
CASRTTTTDTQYF	TGTGCCAGTAGAACGACCACCACTGATACGCAGTATTTT	.	TRBV19	TRBJ2-3	.
CASSLDSYTEAFF	TGTGCCAGCAGCCTCGACAGTTACACTGAAGCTTTCTTT	.	TRBV11-1	TRBJ1-1	.
CASSLTGTYEQYF	TGCGCCAGCAGCTTGACGGGGACCTACGAGCAGTACTTC	.	TRBV5-1	TRBJ2-7	.
CASSLTGGELFF	TGTGCCAGCAGCTTAACCGGCGGGGAGCTGTTTTTT	.	TRBV13	TRBJ2-2	.
CSARLFNEQFF	TGCAGTGCTAGACTATTCAATGAGCAGTTCTTC	.	TRBV20-1	TRBJ2-1	.
CASRDRQGTNEKLFF	TGTGCCAGCAGGGACCGGCAGGGGACTAATGAAAAACTGTTTTTT	.	TRBV6-1	TRBJ1-4	.
CAWSDGARNSPLHF	TGTGCCTGGAGTGATGGGGCTAGGAATTCACCCCTCCACTTT	.	TRBV30	TRBJ1-6	.
CASSPQREAEAFF	TGCGCCAGCAGCCCACAAAGGGAGGCTGAAGCTTTCTTT	.	TRBV4-1	TRBJ1-1	.
CASAPGQGFNEKLFF	TGCGCCAGTGCTCCCGGACAGGGCTTTAATGAAAAACTGTTTTTT	.	TRBV5-1	TRBJ1-4	TRBD1
CASSSGQGVSGNTIYF	TGCGCCAGCAGCTCAGGACAGGGTGTTTCTGGAAACACCATATATTTT	.	TRBV5-1	TRBJ1-3	TRBD1
CASSQSGGNTEAFF	TGCGCCAGCAGCCAGTCAGGGGGGAACACTGAAGCTTTCTTT	.	TRBV5-1	TRBJ1-1	TRBD1